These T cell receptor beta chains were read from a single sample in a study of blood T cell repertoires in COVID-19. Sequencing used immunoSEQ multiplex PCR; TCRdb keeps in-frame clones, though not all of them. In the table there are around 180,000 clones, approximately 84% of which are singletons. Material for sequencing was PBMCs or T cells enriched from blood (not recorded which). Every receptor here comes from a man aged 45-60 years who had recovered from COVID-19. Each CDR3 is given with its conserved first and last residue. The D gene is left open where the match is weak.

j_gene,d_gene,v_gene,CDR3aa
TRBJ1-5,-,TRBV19,CASSIDQGRNQPQHF
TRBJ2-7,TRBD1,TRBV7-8,CASSQDRVGWKQYF
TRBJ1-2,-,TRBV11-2,CASSLGASGHYGYTF
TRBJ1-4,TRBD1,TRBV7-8,CASSWTGLPRGEKLFF
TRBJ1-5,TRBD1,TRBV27,CASSWDRYQPQHF
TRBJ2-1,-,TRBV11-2,CASSDPSGTYYEQFF
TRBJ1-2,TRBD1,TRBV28,CASSTPTGNYGYTF
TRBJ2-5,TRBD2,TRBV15,CATSRAGTSQETQYF
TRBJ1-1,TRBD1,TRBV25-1,CASRDRRRREAFF
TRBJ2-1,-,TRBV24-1,CATGATLDNEQFF
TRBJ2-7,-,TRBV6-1,CASSEAGADYEQYF
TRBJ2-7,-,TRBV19,CASSTGSSYEQYF
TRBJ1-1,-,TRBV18,CASSPQGEDTEAFF
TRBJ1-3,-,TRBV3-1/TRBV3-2,CASASGNTIYF
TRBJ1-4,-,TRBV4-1,CASSLIREKLFF
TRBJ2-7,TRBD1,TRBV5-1,CASSLEQGAREQYF
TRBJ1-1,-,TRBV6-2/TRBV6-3,CASSWGPVNTEAFF
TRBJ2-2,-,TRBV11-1,CASSFTGNTGELFF
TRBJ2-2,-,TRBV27,CASSLSTSVGALTGELFF
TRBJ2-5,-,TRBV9,CASSVGSGTEQETQYF
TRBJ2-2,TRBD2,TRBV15,CATNGRGLAGGPIGELFF
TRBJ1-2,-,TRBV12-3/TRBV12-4,CASSFGRGYGYTF
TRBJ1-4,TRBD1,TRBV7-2,CASSLEGGWANEKLFF
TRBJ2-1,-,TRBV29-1,CSGQEGATSYNEQFF
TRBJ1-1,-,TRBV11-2,CASSSLRRRRTYTEAFF
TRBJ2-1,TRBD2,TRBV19,CASNTGTSGGGNEQFF
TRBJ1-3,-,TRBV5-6,CASSLLGNTIYF
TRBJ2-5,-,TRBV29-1,CSVEQALRETQYF
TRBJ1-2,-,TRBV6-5,CASIPQAGSAYGYTF
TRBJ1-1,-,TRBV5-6,CASTWAGTQTTEAFF
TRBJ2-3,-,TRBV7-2,CASSLNGVTDTQYF
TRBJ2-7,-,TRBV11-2,CASGTQYYEQYF
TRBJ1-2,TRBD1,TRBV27,CASSFIQGAGDGYTF
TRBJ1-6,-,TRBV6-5,CASSYSRGPPSSLHF
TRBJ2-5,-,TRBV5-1,CASSTRGQIQETQYF
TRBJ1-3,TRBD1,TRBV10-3,CAISEEWTGWRTGNTIYF
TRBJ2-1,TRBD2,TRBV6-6,CASSSPGGNEQFF
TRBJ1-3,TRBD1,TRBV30,CAWNAQGSYSGNTIYF
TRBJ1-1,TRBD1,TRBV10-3,CAIRAGTGDNTEAFF
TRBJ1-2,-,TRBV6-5,CASYSQGLGNYGYTF
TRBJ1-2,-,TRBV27,CASSLRGREYGYTF
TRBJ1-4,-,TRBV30,CACLRTATNEKLFF
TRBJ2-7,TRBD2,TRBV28,CASSSPGGRSSYEQYF
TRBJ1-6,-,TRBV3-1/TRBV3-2,CASSQDPRVGGPLHF
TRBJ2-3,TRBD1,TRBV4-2,CASSQGQGAIDTQYF
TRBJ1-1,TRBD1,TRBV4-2,CASSSTGTGNTEAFF
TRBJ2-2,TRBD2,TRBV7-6,CASSSPGLAGPGELFF
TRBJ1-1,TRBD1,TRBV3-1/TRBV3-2,CASSQVRGQGAFF
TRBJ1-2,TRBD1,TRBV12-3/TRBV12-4,CASQGELDGYTF